These 11 T cell receptor beta chains were all obtained from the same sample, sequenced in a study of CD8 T cells in ankylosing spondylitis. Each CDR3 protein is one row after TCRdb ran MiXCR on the 5' RACE reads. The top ten hold around 1.8% of the sample, which has around 29,000 distinct CDR3 sequences, about 5.1% seen once. The sequenced sample was blood, either unsorted or a sorted T cell fraction (not recorded which). These receptors were collected from a female donor with ankylosing spondylitis or in good health (not recorded which).

This clonotype was recorded many times. The chain joins TRBV14 to TRBJ1-5; the D gene is possibly TRBD1 (5 bases). Germline assignment: CDR1 SGHDN and CDR2 FVKESK. The V gene lost 6 bases and the J gene lost 6 bases, with 21 bases spanning the gap. The CDR3 runs 16 residues. The CDR3 coding sequence is TGTGCCAGCAGTCGCCCAGGGTCGACCGGCGGTCAGCCCCAGCATTTT. It yields the protein CASSRPGSTGGQPQHF.

Within the sample, this clonotype is medium-sized (0.01 to 0.1%). The chain is built from TRBV9 and TRBJ2-3; D remains ambiguous. The CDR3 runs to 12 residues. CDR1 and CDR2 from the germline V gene are SGDLS and YYNGEE. Trimming pared 0 bases from V and 3 bases from J, leaving 2 bases between. The CDR3 DNA sequence: TGTGCCAGCAGCGTAGAAACAGATACGCAGTATTTT. It specifies CASSVETDTQYF. The full variable domain, with the rest looked up from reference TRBV9 and TRBJ2-3, is DSGVTQTPKHLITATGQRVTLRCSPRSGDLSVYWYQQSLDQGLQFLIQYYNGEERAKGNILERFSAQQFPDLHSELNLSSLELGDSALYFCASSVETDTQYFGPGTRLTVL.

This clonotype has at least ten counts. The chain is built from TRBV9 and TRBJ2-7; maybe TRBD2 (5 bases). Germline lookup yields CDR1 SGDLS and CDR2 YYNGEE. The CDR3 extends over 13 amino acids. V lost 0 bases and J 5 bases, leaving 9 bases between the germline ends. In DNA, the CDR3 is TGTGCCAGCAGCGTAGCTACGAGGGACGAGCAGTACTTC. Its translation: CASSVATRDEQYF.

This clonotype came up many times. The chain has TRBV9 and TRBJ2-3; D is unclear. The CDR3 totals 15 residues. V shed 2 bases and J shed 2 bases, with 12 bases lying between them. Germline V gene sequence: CDR1 SGDLS, CDR2 YYNGEE. The CDR3 region is CASSVSGSYTDTQYF. In DNA, the CDR3 is TGTGCCAGCAGCGTTAGTGGCTCTTACACAGATACGCAGTATTTT.

This clonotype showed up many times. The chain employs TRBV9 and TRBJ2-1; D is uncertain. The CDR3 runs to 15 residues. V was trimmed by 0 bases and J by 2 bases, leaving 9 bases between them. Germline lookup yields CDR1 SGDLS and CDR2 YYNGEE. The DNA for the CDR3 is TGTGCCAGCAGCGTAGACTCGTTCCCCTACAATGAGCAGTTCTTC. Translated, it gives CASSVDSFPYNEQFF.

This clonotype was seen many times. This sequence joins TRBV9 and TRBJ1-1, with TRBD1 as a possible D gene (6 bases). CDR3 length: 14 amino acids. V lost 0 bases to trimming and J lost 8 bases, with 14 bases between them. Germline V gene sequence: CDR1 SGDLS, CDR2 YYNGEE. CDR3 nucleotide sequence: TGTGCCAGCAGCGTAGAGGGGGGGGAACGAGAAGCTTTCTTT. Translated: CASSVEGGEREAFF.

The V and J genes are TRBV9 and TRBJ2-7, with 8 bases matching TRBD2. Germline trimming cut 7 bases from V and 2 bases from J; bases unmatched to any gene: 8. Germline V CDR1 and CDR2: SGDLS, YYNGEE. This CDR3 spans 14 amino acids. Here the CDR3 DNA reads TGTGCCAGCGTATCCAGCGGGGGTCCCTACGAGCAGTACTTC. Amino acids: CASVSSGGPYEQYF.

This clonotype was observed many times. V and J are TRBV9 and TRBJ2-2; D not resolved. The CDR3 spans 15 residues. Germline assignment: CDR1 SGDLS and CDR2 YYNGEE. Trimming cost V 5 bases and J 2 bases, with 13 bases left between them. CDR3 region: CASREGGHNTGELFF. For the CDR3, the DNA is TGTGCCAGCAGAGAAGGTGGCCACAACACCGGGGAGCTGTTTTTT.

The chain employs TRBV9 and TRBJ1-6, with 9 nucleotides matching TRBD1. Germline values: CDR1 SGDLS, CDR2 YYNGEE. V lost 3 bases and J lost 9; bases outside the gene matches: 7. The CDR3 length is 15 residues. The CDR3 region is CASSDGTGNISPLHF. CDR3 bases: TGTGCCAGCAGCGACGGGACAGGGAATATTTCACCCCTCCACTTT.

Ten or more counts support this clonotype. In DNA form, the CDR3 reads TGTGCCAGCAGCGTAGCTCTAGGACAGGGACAAGAGACCCAGTACTTC. Encoded protein: CASSVALGQGQETQYF. The chain links TRBV9 to TRBJ2-5; 8 bases map to TRBD1. Germline CDR1 is SGDLS and CDR2 is YYNGEE. The CDR3 runs to 16 residues. V was pared by 0 bases and J by 2 bases, with 6 bases of the junction left unmatched.

The genes are TRBV9 and TRBJ2-5; the match to TRBD2 covers 8 bases. The V segment lost 0 bases and the J segment 5 bases; nucleotides outside the gene matches: 6. CDR1 is SGDLS and CDR2 is YYNGEE in the germline V gene. The CDR3 length is 15 residues. CDR3 DNA sequence: TGTGCCAGCAGCGTAGGTGGGACTAGTGTGGAGACCCAGTACTTC. Protein product: CASSVGGTSVETQYF.